This T cell receptor (beta chain) was documented in a study of graft-versus-host responses after intestinal transplantation. Measured with immunoSEQ multiplex PCR; TCRdb has only the in-frame clones, and not every one. This table has 80,000 to 100,000 clones, roughly nine tenths appearing once. This CDR3 comprises 13 residues. The V end lost 6 bases, the J end lost 5 bases, and 14 bases lay between the germline ends. Germline V gene data show CDR1 as WNHNN and CDR2 as SYGVQD (reference sequence). On this clone itself: Its specificity is unknown.

The receptor was derived from a human donor who received an intestinal transplant. V gene TRBV10-1 combines with J gene TRBJ2-7, with TRBD2 as a possible D gene (6 bases). This material consisted of unstimulated CD4+ T cells sorted from spleen or lymph node cells, taken before intestinal transplant. In nucleotides, the CDR3 is TGCGCCAGCAGGCCCGGGGGTGGGGACGAGCAGTACTTC. It is translated as CASRPGGGDEQYF.